In this sample, the clone carrying this T cell receptor beta chain turned up a few times. The target antigen is unknown. Whole-study findings and limits: Tumor Treg TCRs overlapped most with tumor naive CD4+ cells. Tumor memory CD4+ T cell TCR gene usage clustered with blood and lymph node memory CD4+ cells and lymph node naive CD4+ cells. Larger-cohort validation covered only one TCR beta V-J rearrangement.

The V segment lost 4 bases and the J segment 2 bases; nucleotides outside the gene matches: 4. The germline V gene has CDR1 DFQATT and CDR2 SNEGSKA (reference sequence). This CDR3 has 13 residues. Constant-region reverse primers amplified full-length variable regions, followed by semi-nested Nested Universal Primer A PCR. Via MiXCR, TCRdb re-called the 5' RACE reads, giving one row per CDR3 protein. The profile shows some 40,000 distinct CDR3 sequences, 22% of them singletons. Treg sorting used a CD4+CD25+CD127-/low gate. The origin of this receptor is a female donor with breast cancer. The V and J genes are TRBV20-1 and TRBJ2-7, with 8 nucleotides matching TRBD1. The sample was Tregs sorted from a lymph node. CDR3 amino acids: CSAIGQGTYEQYF. Here the CDR3 DNA reads TGCAGTGCTATAGGACAGGGAACCTACGAGCAGTACTTC.